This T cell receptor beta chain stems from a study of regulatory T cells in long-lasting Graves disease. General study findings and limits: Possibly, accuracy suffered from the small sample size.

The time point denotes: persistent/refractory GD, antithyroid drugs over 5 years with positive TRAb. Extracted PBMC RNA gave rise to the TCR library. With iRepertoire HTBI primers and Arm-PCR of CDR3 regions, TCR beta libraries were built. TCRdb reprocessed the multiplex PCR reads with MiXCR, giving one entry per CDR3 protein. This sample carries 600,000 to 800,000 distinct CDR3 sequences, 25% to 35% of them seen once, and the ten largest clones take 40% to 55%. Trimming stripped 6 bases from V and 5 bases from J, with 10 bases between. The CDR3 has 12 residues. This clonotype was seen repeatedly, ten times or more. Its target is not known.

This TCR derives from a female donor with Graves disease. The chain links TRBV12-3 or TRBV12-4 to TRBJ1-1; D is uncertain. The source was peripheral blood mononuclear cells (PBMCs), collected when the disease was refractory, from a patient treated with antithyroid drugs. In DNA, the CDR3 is TGTGCCAGCAGGCCCTCGGGAACTGAAGCTTTCTTT. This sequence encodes CASRPSGTEAFF.